These 24 T cell receptor beta chains share one sample of origin, sequenced in a study of blood T cell repertoires in COVID-19. The data were produced by immunoSEQ multiplex PCR, yet TCRdb's version contains in-frame clones alone and is incomplete. The repertoire has 150,000 to 200,000 clones, 79% of them found once; the top ten carry about 18%. Sequencing was carried out using peripheral blood. The receptors here all came from a man in his 60s with active or convalescent COVID-19.

This clone came up a few times. The genes are TRBV11-2 and TRBJ2-1; possibly TRBD2 for D (6 bases). This CDR3 region has 14 residues. CDR1 is SGHAT, CDR2 FQNNGV, per germline. The V and J ends lost 0 bases and 9 bases respectively, with 12 bases between them. The CDR3: CASSLDYGGSEQFF. For the CDR3, the DNA is TGTGCCAGCAGCTTAGATTATGGAGGGAGTGAGCAGTTCTTC. The variable domain in full, completed from reference TRBV11-2 and TRBJ2-1, reads EAGVAQSPRYKIIEKRQSVAFWCNPISGHATLYWYQQILGQGPKLLIQFQNNGVVDDSQLPKDRFSAERLKGVDSTLKIQPAKLEDSAVYLCASSLDYGGSEQFFGPGTRLTVL.

This chain's CDR3 is CASSVDLAGPRYEQYF. The CDR3 nucleotides are TGTGCCAGCAGCGTCGATTTAGCGGGGCCAAGGTACGAGCAGTACTTC. The J gene is TRBJ2-7, the V gene TRBV9; 8 positions agree with TRBD2. Germline assignment: CDR1 SGDLS and CDR2 YYNGEE. V gave up 2 bases and J gave up 4 bases; unmatched junction bases: 11. The CDR3 is 16 amino acids.

V gene TRBV14 combines with J gene TRBJ2-7; TRBD2 aligns across 8 bases. Trimming cost V 1 base and J 7 bases; bases outside gene matches: 9. Germline CDR1 reads SGHDN; CDR2 reads FVKESK. This CDR3 contains 15 residues. The CDR3, as DNA: TGTGCCAGCAGCCAAGTGAGCGGGAGATCGGGGGAGCAGTACTTC. This sequence encodes CASSQVSGRSGEQYF.

The genes are TRBV19 and TRBJ1-5; 9 bases line up with TRBD1. The V segment lost 10 bases and the J segment 6 bases; nucleotides outside the gene matches: 13. Germline V lookup: CDR1 LNHDA, CDR2 SQIVND (reference sequence). CDR3 size: 15 residues. CDR3 in amino acids: CATSGQGGSSQPQHF. The CDR3 DNA sequence: TGTGCCACTTCGGGACAGGGTGGGTCCAGTCAGCCCCAGCATTTT.

The chain joins TRBV18 to TRBJ2-7; maybe TRBD1 (7 bases). The CDR3 totals 14 residues. Germline V gives CDR1 KGHSH, CDR2 LQKENI. The V end was cut by 1 base, the J end by 7 bases, with 14 bases between. The DNA of the CDR3 is TGTGCCAGCTCACCACTCCAGGGGGAGGTGGAGCAGTACTTC. It encodes CASSPLQGEVEQYF. The complete variable domain, with remaining parts taken from reference TRBV18 and TRBJ2-7, reads NAGVMQNPRHLVRRRGQEARLRCSPMKGHSHVYWYRQLPEEGLKFMVYLQKENIIDESGMPKERFSAEFPKEGPSILRIQQVVRGDSAAYFCASSPLQGEVEQYFGPGTRLTVT.

This clone has only one observation. The chain employs TRBV7-9 and TRBJ2-5, with D perhaps TRBD2 (7 bases). The V gene's germline CDR1 is SEHNR and CDR2 FQNEAQ (reference sequence). V lost 10 bases and J lost 5, with 14 bases in between. CDR3 size: 12 residues. The CDR3 DNA follows: TGTGCCACCTGGGGGGGCTCCGAGACCCAGTACTTC. It yields the protein CATWGGSETQYF.

This clone was recorded a few times. The rearrangement uses TRBV6-2 or TRBV6-3 and TRBJ2-2; 8 bases align to TRBD2. The trim removed 5 bases at V and 5 bases at J, leaving 4 bases unmatched. CDR1 is MNHEY and CDR2 is SVGEGT in the germline V gene. The CDR3 consists of 14 residues. CDR3 amino acids: CASSRSSGTGELFF. The CDR3 nucleotides are TGTGCCAGCAGTAGGTCTAGCGGGACCGGGGAGCTGTTTTTT.

This clone has a count of ten or more. The J gene is TRBJ2-1, the V gene TRBV9; TRBD2 matches 8 bases. V trimming: 1 base; J trimming: 6 bases; junction bases outside the gene matches: 3. Germline loops: CDR1 SGDLS, CDR2 YYNGEE. This CDR3 spans 14 amino acids. The CDR3 loop is CASSVRTSPNEQFF. The CDR3 nucleotides are TGTGCCAGCAGCGTACGGACTAGCCCCAATGAGCAGTTCTTC.

The chain carries TRBV6-6 and TRBJ2-7, with 8 nucleotides matching TRBD1. The CDR3 length is 13 residues. The germline CDR1 and CDR2 sequences are MNHNY and SVGAGI (reference sequence). The junction had 4 bases not matched to a gene; V was cut back by 6 bases and J by 3 bases. The CDR3 DNA is TGTGCCAGCAGGCGACAGGGGATCTACGAGCAGTACTTC. Its translation is CASRRQGIYEQYF.

The V gene is TRBV7-6, the J gene TRBJ2-7; D might be TRBD2 (5 bases). V lost 2 bases and J 0 bases, leaving 11 bases between the germline ends. Germline CDR1 is SGHVS and CDR2 is FNYEAQ. This CDR3 is 15 amino acids long. The CDR3 loop is CASSLTGGPSYEQYF. The CDR3 DNA reads TGTGCCAGCAGCTTAACGGGCGGGCCCTCCTACGAGCAGTACTTC. Based on the CDR3 plus reference TRBV7-6 and TRBJ2-7, the full variable domain is GAGVSQSPRYKVTKRGQDVALRCDPISGHVSLYWYRQALGQGPEFLTYFNYEAQQDKSGLPNDRFSAERPEGSISTLTIQRTEQRDSAMYRCASSLTGGPSYEQYFGPGTRLTVT.

The chain couples TRBV29-1 to TRBJ1-4; maybe TRBD1 (5 bases). CDR1 is SQVTM and CDR2 is ANQGSEA in the germline V gene. V was cut by 7 bases and J by 8 bases, with 17 bases left in between. The CDR3 sequence is 13 residues long. CDR3 DNA: TGCAGCGGTCTGGAAGGGGCTGGAGAAAAACTGTTTTTT. The encoded protein is CSGLEGAGEKLFF.

The V and J genes are TRBV7-9 and TRBJ2-7, with D perhaps matching TRBD1 (6 bases). V lost 4 bases to trimming and J lost 4 bases, with 20 bases between them. CDR3 length equals 16 residues. Germline V gene lookup returns CDR1 SEHNR and CDR2 FQNEAQ (reference sequence). CDR3 loop: CASSSRVGRGGYEQYF. The CDR3 DNA reads as TGTGCCAGCAGCTCCCGGGTGGGTAGAGGGGGATACGAGCAGTACTTC.

This chain joins TRBV5-1 and TRBJ1-1; D is uncertain. CDR1 is SGHRS, CDR2 YFSETQ, per germline. This CDR3 comprises 13 residues. V was cut by 4 bases and J by 1 base, with 8 bases left in between. This chain's CDR3 is CASSGGWNTEAFF. CDR3 coding DNA: TGCGCCAGCAGCGGAGGTTGGAACACTGAAGCTTTCTTT.

The rearrangement links TRBV20-1 to TRBJ2-7; 11 bases align to TRBD2. V dropped 3 bases and J dropped 1; count of bases not matched to a gene: 5. The CDR3 sequence is 15 residues long. CDR1 DFQATT and CDR2 SNEGSKA come from the germline V gene (reference sequence). DNA for the CDR3: TGCAGTGCTAGTGCCGGGACTAGCGGTTCCTACGAGCAGTACTTC. Translating it yields CSASAGTSGSYEQYF.

The CDR3 spells CASSQGMLAESSYEQYF. In DNA, the CDR3 is TGTGCCAGCAGCCAAGGGATGCTAGCGGAAAGCTCCTACGAGCAGTACTTC. The genes are TRBV14 and TRBJ2-7; 7 nucleotides align to TRBD2. V gave up 1 base and J gave up 0 bases; unmatched junction bases: 9. This CDR3 is 17 amino acids long. Germline CDR1 is SGHDN and CDR2 is FVKESK. Drawing the rest from reference TRBV14 and TRBJ2-7, the complete variable domain is EAGVTQFPSHSVIEKGQTVTLRCDPISGHDNLYWYRRVMGKEIKFLLHFVKESKQDESGMPNNRFLAERTGGTYSTLKVQPAELEDSGVYFCASSQGMLAESSYEQYFGPGTRLTVT.

Here the CDR3 DNA reads TGTGCCAGCAGCGTAGAAGCAGGGAACCTCCTCAATGAGCAGTTCTTC. Protein sequence: CASSVEAGNLLNEQFF. The gene calls are TRBV9 and TRBJ2-1, with D tentatively TRBD1 (5 bases). The germline V gene encodes CDR1 SGDLS and CDR2 YYNGEE. Trimming left V 0 bases short and J 6 bases short, with 16 bases between. This CDR3 comprises 16 residues.

The V call is TRBV18, the J call TRBJ2-7, with 10 bases that match TRBD2. V lost 1 base to trimming and J lost 6 bases; unmatched junction nucleotides: 9. This CDR3 contains 16 residues. Germline values: CDR1 KGHSH, CDR2 LQKENI. CDR3 in amino acids: CASSPLSGRRGLEQYF. CDR3 nucleotide sequence: TGTGCCAGCTCACCACTTAGCGGGAGGAGGGGGCTCGAGCAGTACTTC.

V is TRBV6-4 and J is TRBJ2-3; perhaps TRBD2 as D (6 bases). Trimming pared 6 bases from V and 4 bases from J, leaving 20 bases between. Germline CDR1 and CDR2: MRHNA and SNTAGT. CDR3 length: 16 amino acids. CDR3 sequence (DNA): TGTGCCAGCAGCACAAAAACGAATGGACTACCAGATACGCAGTATTTT. Its protein is CASSTKTNGLPDTQYF.

This rearrangement joins TRBV27 to TRBJ2-7; 9 bases are a match to TRBD1. The junction had 2 bases not matched to a gene; V was cut back by 5 bases and J by 0 bases. Germline V gene data show CDR1 as MNHEY and CDR2 as SMNVEV (reference sequence). This CDR3 contains 14 residues. CDR3 sequence reads: CASSQGQGSYEQYF. CDR3 sequence (DNA): TGTGCCAGCAGTCAGGGACAGGGCTCCTACGAGCAGTACTTC.

V and J are TRBV7-2 and TRBJ2-7, with 8 bases identical to TRBD2. The CDR3 is made up of 15 amino acids. Germline V gene sequence: CDR1 SGHTA, CDR2 FQGNSA. V lost 6 bases and J lost 7; bases outside the gene matches: 14. CDR3 in amino acids: CASSLSGNHEGEQYF. The CDR3 coding sequence is TGTGCCAGCAGTCTTAGCGGGAATCATGAGGGGGAGCAGTACTTC.

This sequence joins TRBV7-2 and TRBJ1-4; 9 positions match TRBD1. This CDR3 has 15 amino acids. Germline loops: CDR1 SGHTA, CDR2 FQGNSA. Trimming at V came to 1 base and at J to 8 bases, leaving 5 bases not matched to a gene. The CDR3 region is CASSLDRGRQEKLFF. In DNA form, the CDR3 reads TGTGCCAGCAGCTTAGACAGGGGGCGACAAGAAAAACTGTTTTTT. The entire variable domain, with the rest obtained from reference TRBV7-2 and TRBJ1-4, is as follows: GAGVSQSPSNKVTEKGKDVELRCDPISGHTALYWYRQSLGQGLEFLIYFQGNSAPDKSGLPSDRFSAERTGGSVSTLTIQRTQQEDSAVYLCASSLDRGRQEKLFFGSGTQLSVL.

In this sample, this clone turned up once. V gene TRBV9 combines with J gene TRBJ2-7; TRBD2 matches at 8 bases. Germline V gene lookup returns CDR1 SGDLS and CDR2 YYNGEE. CDR3 length equals 15 residues. V was clipped by 0 bases and J by 6 bases; unmatched bases: 8. The CDR3 DNA is TGTGCCAGCAGCGTAGCGGGAGGGAAAGACTTCGAGCAGTACTTC. Amino acid sequence: CASSVAGGKDFEQYF.

The CDR3 reads CASSLARGQGSTQYF. The CDR3 region has the DNA TGCGCCAGCAGCTTGGCCCGGGGCCAGGGGAGTACGCAGTATTTT. The chain is built from TRBV5-1 and TRBJ2-3, with D possibly being TRBD1 (6 bases). V dropped 0 bases and J dropped 8 bases, with 16 bases sitting between them. Germline V gene data show CDR1 as SGHRS and CDR2 as YFSETQ. This CDR3 spans 15 amino acids.

The chain uses TRBV14 and TRBJ2-1; TRBD1 is a possible D gene (5 bases). The CDR3 has 15 residues. The germline gives CDR1 SGHDN, CDR2 FVKESK. V shed 1 base and J shed 6 bases, with 13 bases lying between them. The CDR3 reads CASSQGSGWANEQFF. The CDR3, as DNA: TGTGCCAGCAGCCAAGGGTCAGGGTGGGCCAATGAGCAGTTCTTC.